The next 7 T cell receptor beta chains were all read from a single sample in a study of cytomegalovirus exposure and HLA in healthy donors. PCR employed 60 Vbeta and 13 Jbeta primers. Method: immunoSEQ multiplex PCR; TCRdb's copy keeps in-frame clones and lacks some. The sample records roughly 110,000 clones, approximately 82% being singletons. Sample: PBMCs. The receptors here all came from a man aged 35 to 55 in good health and CMV-seronegative.

The chain is built from TRBV6-1 and TRBJ1-4, with a tentative D call TRBD1 (6 bases). Per germline, CDR1 MNHNS and CDR2 SASEGT. CDR3 length: 17 amino acids. Trimming pared 2 bases from V and 3 bases from J, leaving 16 bases between. The CDR3 region has the DNA TGTGCCAGCAGTGAATTATACAGGGAAGGGGCTAATGAAAAACTGTTTTTT. Protein product: CASSELYREGANEKLFF.

The CDR3: CASRGDSITEAFF. The CDR3 DNA is TGTGCCAGCAGGGGGGACAGTATAACTGAAGCTTTCTTT. The rearrangement uses TRBV28 and TRBJ1-1; the match to TRBD1 covers 7 bases. From germline, CDR1 is MDHEN and CDR2 SYDVKM. V lost 6 bases to trimming and J lost 5 bases; unmatched junction nucleotides: 6. This CDR3 region has 13 residues.

This clone showed up just once. V usage is TRBV5-1 and J usage is TRBJ1-2; D may be TRBD1 (5 bases). The CDR3 loop spans 14 amino acids. With 4 bases removed from V and 3 bases from J, the gap between germline ends came to 13 bases. CDR1 is SGHRS and CDR2 is YFSETQ in the germline V gene. The CDR3 DNA sequence: TGCGCCAGCAGCCAGATGGGGCCTTACTATGGCTACACCTTC. It encodes CASSQMGPYYGYTF.

The V and J genes are TRBV7-9 and TRBJ2-7; 8 bases map to TRBD1. The CDR3 contains 14 residues. The V and J ends lost 4 bases and 0 bases, in that order; junction bases with no gene match: 2. Per the germline V gene, CDR1 is SEHNR and CDR2 is FQNEAQ (reference sequence). CDR3 protein: CASSSQGVSYEQYF. The CDR3 DNA reads as TGTGCCAGCAGCTCACAGGGGGTCTCCTACGAGCAGTACTTC.

J is TRBJ1-4 and V is TRBV5-1, with TRBD1 matching 9 bases. The CDR3 is 14 residues long. Germline CDR1 and CDR2: SGHRS and YFSETQ. V lost 5 bases and J lost 2; bases outside the gene matches: 1. The CDR3 bases are TGCGCCAGCAGACAGGGGGCGACTAATGAAAAACTGTTTTTT. It encodes CASRQGATNEKLFF.

This clone was counted a single time. This chain joins TRBV4-1 and TRBJ1-2, with D maybe TRBD1 (6 bases). The CDR3 is made up of 18 amino acids. Trimming took off 0 bases at V and 5 bases at J, with 22 bases between the two ends. The germline gives CDR1 MGHRA, CDR2 YSYEKL. The CDR3 protein is CASSQEIRVQGLPYGYTF. The CDR3 bases are TGCGCCAGCAGCCAAGAAATTAGAGTACAGGGCCTTCCTTATGGCTACACCTTC.

The gene calls are TRBV28 and TRBJ2-5, with TRBD2 matching over 9 bases. The DNA end favors TRBJ2-7, so the J call may be wrong. CDR3 length equals 15 residues. Germline V lookup: CDR1 MDHEN, CDR2 SYDVKM. The CDR3 DNA reads as TGTGCCAGCCCCCCCCGGCGGGGGGGCCTCGACGAGCAGTACTTC. This sequence encodes CASPPRRGGLDEQYF.